The 21 T cell receptor beta chains listed next were all sequenced from one sample in a study of T cell responses to AZD1222 COVID-19 vaccine. This table comes from immunoSEQ multiplex PCR, and its TCRdb copy is limited to in-frame clones, with some not included. The table has roughly 140,000 clones, 85% to 95% seen once. The source was peripheral blood, collected on day 0 of AZD1222 vaccination. These receptors originate from an adult in good health.

This clone was seen a single time. The chain combines TRBV5-1 with TRBJ1-4, with D perhaps matching TRBD1 (5 bases). Trimming left V 1 base short and J 0 bases short, with 13 bases between. The CDR3 is 17 amino acids. CDR1 is SGHRS and CDR2 is YFSETQ in the germline V gene. The CDR3 region has the DNA TGCGCCAGCAGCTTGCATACGGGGCCTGCAACTAATGAAAAACTGTTTTTT. Its protein is CASSLHTGPATNEKLFF.

CDR3: CASSYSEGRPTSTDTQYF. The CDR3 DNA reads as TGTGCCAGCAGTTACTCGGAGGGGAGGCCCACTAGCACAGATACGCAGTATTTT. The genes are TRBV6-2 or TRBV6-3 and TRBJ2-3; tentatively, D is TRBD2 (6 bases). The CDR3 consists of 18 residues. The ends were cut back, 0 bases at V and 0 bases at J, with 16 bases in the middle. Germline V gene sequence: CDR1 MNHEY, CDR2 SVGEGT.

The chain carries TRBV12-3 or TRBV12-4 and TRBJ1-2, with 7 bases fitting TRBD1. This CDR3 has 12 residues. V dropped 5 bases and J dropped 7; count of bases not matched to a gene: 4. CDR3 sequence (DNA): TGTGCCAGCAGTGCCACAGGGGTTGGCTACACCTTC. It yields the protein CASSATGVGYTF.

This sequence joins TRBV2 and TRBJ2-2; 8 bases agree with TRBD1. CDR3 length: 14 residues. J lost 6 bases, V lost 7 bases, and 7 bases had no gene match. The germline CDR1 and CDR2 sequences are SNHLY and FYNNEI. This chain's CDR3 is CASTVQGVPGELFF. In DNA, the CDR3 is TGTGCCAGCACGGTACAGGGGGTTCCCGGGGAGCTGTTTTTT.

DNA for the CDR3: TGCAGCGTTGGTATCAGTTCCTACGAGCAGTACTTC. Encoded protein: CSVGISSYEQYF. V gene TRBV29-1 combines with J gene TRBJ2-7; the D is unclear. Germline V gene data show CDR1 as SQVTM and CDR2 as ANQGSEA. The CDR3 has 12 residues. Trimming removed 4 bases from V and 1 base from J, with 8 bases in between.

This sequence joins TRBV9 and TRBJ1-2; 8 bases are shared with TRBD1. This CDR3 has 16 amino acids. Trimming removed 3 bases from V and 5 bases from J; junction bases left unmatched: 12. Per the germline V gene, CDR1 is SGDLS and CDR2 is YYNGEE. CDR3 sequence reads: CASSDHRDRRLYGYTF. The CDR3 DNA is TGTGCCAGCAGCGATCACCGGGACAGGCGACTTTATGGCTACACCTTC.

The chain joins TRBV24-1 to TRBJ2-1; maybe TRBD1 (6 bases). This CDR3 has 13 residues. The germline V gene has CDR1 KGHDR and CDR2 SFDVKD. V was pared by 5 bases and J by 9 bases, with 13 bases between. The CDR3 sequence: CATSGGGGSEQFF. CDR3 DNA sequence: TGTGCCACCAGTGGAGGGGGTGGGAGTGAGCAGTTCTTC.

The V call is TRBV2, the J call TRBJ2-5; TRBD1 matches 10 bases. The trim removed 7 bases at V and 5 bases at J, leaving 10 bases unmatched. Germline V lookup: CDR1 SNHLY, CDR2 FYNNEI. The CDR3 runs 15 residues. In nucleotides, the CDR3 is TGTGCCAGCAACCGGGACAGGGGTGCCCTTGAGACCCAGTACTTC. Amino acid sequence: CASNRDRGALETQYF.

The chain carries TRBV7-5 and TRBJ1-1; the D call TRBD1 from the table was never checked on the DNA. TRBV7-5 is reported as a pseudogene. The CDR3 is 15 amino acids. CDR3 amino acids: CARSPRQSWNTEAFF. CDR3 DNA sequence: TGTGCCAGAAGCCCGCGACAGAGTTGGAACACTGAAGCTTTCTTT.

The V and J genes are TRBV6-5 and TRBJ2-2, with D perhaps matching TRBD2 (5 bases). V lost 5 bases, J lost 3 bases, and 10 bases lay in between. This CDR3 region has 14 residues. Per the germline V gene, CDR1 is MNHEY and CDR2 is SVGAGI. DNA of the CDR3: TGTGCCAGCAGTAGACTGGACTACACCGGGGAGCTGTTTTTT. This encodes CASSRLDYTGELFF.

The rearrangement links TRBV4-1 to TRBJ2-1; TRBD2 matches at 7 bases. The trim removed 7 bases at V and 2 bases at J, leaving 8 bases unmatched. The CDR3 loop spans 15 amino acids. The germline V gene encodes CDR1 MGHRA and CDR2 YSYEKL. The CDR3 region is CASTEKAGTYNEQFF. CDR3 bases: TGCGCCAGCACGGAAAAAGCGGGGACCTACAATGAGCAGTTCTTC.

The sample holds a few counts of this clone. The rearrangement joins TRBV10-1 to TRBJ2-1, with 11 bases aligning to TRBD2. This CDR3 has 16 amino acids. V lost 7 bases and J lost 7; bases outside the gene matches: 12. CDR1 and CDR2 (germline): WNHNN, SYGVQD (reference sequence). CDR3 coding DNA: TGCGCCAGCACACCGGGTCGTAGCGGGAGGGCTAATGAGCAGTTCTTC. Protein: CASTPGRSGRANEQFF.

J is TRBJ2-3 and V is TRBV29-1, with D maybe TRBD2 (6 bases). Trimming removed 6 bases at V and 6 bases at J, with 7 bases between. The germline V gene encodes CDR1 SQVTM and CDR2 ANQGSEA. This CDR3 contains 10 residues. This chain's CDR3 is CSVRGDTQYF. In nucleotides, the CDR3 is TGCAGCGTACGGGGGGATACGCAGTATTTT.

The chain uses TRBV3-1 (or the pseudogene TRBV3-2) and TRBJ1-2, with D perhaps TRBD1 (5 bases). V was cut by 0 bases and J by 5 bases, with 10 bases left in between. CDR3 size: 14 residues. Germline-derived CDR1 and CDR2 are LGHDT and YNNKEL (reference sequence). The CDR3 nucleotides read TGTGCCAGCAGCCAAGATCGGGGGTTATATGGCTACACCTTC. Translation gives CASSQDRGLYGYTF.

This rearrangement joins TRBV23-1 to TRBJ2-3; weak D call: TRBD2 (5 bases). TRBV23-1 is sorted into the ORF group, with uncertain function. The V and J ends lost 0 bases and 10 bases respectively, with 14 bases between them. There are 14 residues in the CDR3. The CDR3 protein is CASSQSKRGNAQYF. CDR3 bases: TGCGCCAGCAGTCAATCAAAAAGAGGGAACGCGCAGTATTTT.

The chain combines TRBV28 with TRBJ2-2, with D maybe TRBD2 (6 bases). V was shortened by 1 base and J by 5 bases, with 11 bases between the two germline ends. From germline, CDR1 is MDHEN and CDR2 SYDVKM. CDR3 length equals 15 residues. CDR3 residues: CASSLSWRATGELFF. CDR3 nucleotides: TGTGCCAGCAGTTTATCTTGGAGGGCGACCGGGGAGCTGTTTTTT.

This clone appeared once. The gene calls are TRBV11-3 and TRBJ2-7; TRBD1 or TRBD2 may be the D gene (5 bases each). Trimming took 5 bases from V and 3 from J, leaving 8 bases between them. The germline gives CDR1 SGHNT, CDR2 YENEEA. CDR3 length: 12 amino acids. Here the CDR3 reads CASSRGIYEQYF. Here the CDR3 DNA reads TGTGCCAGCAGCCGGGGCATCTACGAGCAGTACTTC.

CDR3 nucleotide sequence: TGTGCCAGCAACCTTGGGACTTCGCAAGAGACCCAGTACTTC. Its translation is CASNLGTSQETQYF. This sequence joins TRBV9 and TRBJ2-5, with D possibly matching TRBD2 (6 bases). Looked up from germline, CDR1 is SGDLS and CDR2 is YYNGEE. Deletions cut 6 bases from V and 2 bases from J, with 14 bases between. The length of the CDR3 is 14 residues.

This rearrangement joins TRBV7-7 to TRBJ2-1; possibly TRBD1 or TRBD2 for D (6 bases each). Looked up from germline, CDR1 is SSHAT and CDR2 is FNYEAQ (reference sequence). This CDR3 contains 13 residues. The CDR3 region has the DNA TGTGCGACAGGAGGGCCGAACTACAATGAGCAGTTCTTC. Protein product: CATGGPNYNEQFF.

V gene TRBV7-6 combines with J gene TRBJ2-7; 11 bases agree with TRBD2. The CDR3 is made up of 15 amino acids. Germline lookup yields CDR1 SGHVS and CDR2 FNYEAQ. Unmatched junction bases numbered 5, after V lost 5 bases and J lost 2 bases. Here the CDR3 reads CASSPGTSGTYEQYF. In DNA form, the CDR3 reads TGTGCCAGCAGCCCCGGGACTAGCGGAACCTACGAGCAGTACTTC.

The V and J genes are TRBV19 and TRBJ1-3; D perhaps matches TRBD1 (5 bases). V shed 5 bases and J shed 0 bases, with 11 bases lying between them. This CDR3 region has 15 residues. The germline CDR1 and CDR2 sequences are LNHDA and SQIVND (reference sequence). CDR3: CASSRGGTSGNTIYF. The CDR3, as DNA: TGTGCCAGTAGTCGCGGGGGGACCTCTGGAAACACCATATATTTT.